These T cell receptor beta chains were read from a single sample in a study of T cells in Graves' hyperthyroidism and ophthalmopathy. TCRdb reprocessed the multiplex PCR reads via MiXCR and lists one record per CDR3 protein. The repertoire includes more than 550,000 distinct CDR3 sequences, roughly 17% of them detected once, and around a sixth sits in the top ten. The sequencing sample was made of blood. These receptors were taken from a man aged 50-59 years with Graves' hyperthyroidism. Each CDR3 is given with its conserved first and last residue. A D gene is named only where the DNA matches it firmly. The size entry is marked missing in some rows and otherwise reads once, few, many or a size class.

d_call	clone_size	v_call	j_call	cdr3_nt	cdr3_aa
TRBD2	many	TRBV28	TRBJ2-7	TGTGCCACCACTTGGGGCGGGAGTCTTAACGAGCAGTACTTC	CATTWGGSLNEQYF
TRBD2	few	TRBV28	TRBJ2-1	TGTGCCAGCAGTGGGACTAGCGAAAGCTCCTACAATGAGCAGTTCTTC	CASSGTSESSYNEQFF
.	few	TRBV29-1	TRBJ2-4	TGCAGCGTCGCGGACGGAGCCAAAAACATTCAGTACTTC	CSVADGAKNIQYF
TRBD1	many	TRBV27	TRBJ1-2	TGTGCCAGCAGTTTAAGACAGGGGGTAGGTGGCTACACCTTC	CASSLRQGVGGYTF
TRBD1	.	TRBV11-1	TRBJ2-1	TGTGCCAGCAGCTTAGATGGGACAGGGACTACCTACAATGAGCAGTTCTTC	CASSLDGTGTTYNEQFF
.	many	TRBV28	TRBJ1-2	TGTGCCAGCAGGGACTATGGCTACACCTTC	CASRDYGYTF
TRBD1	.	TRBV5-4	TRBJ1-4	TGTGCCAGCAGTGGACAGGGACCTAATGAAAAACTGTTTTTT	CASSGQGPNEKLFF
.	.	TRBV29-1	TRBJ2-7	TGCAGCGTTGAATTTGGACAGCCCTACGAGCAGTACTTC	CSVEFGQPYEQYF
TRBD1	few	TRBV6-1	TRBJ2-2	TGTGCCAGCGGTAGGACAGGGTTCGGCGGGGAGCTGTTTTTT	CASGRTGFGGELFF
.	many	TRBV20-1	TRBJ2-7	TGCAGTGCAAAGGTTTTTTGGGGGGCGGGCCACGAGCAGTACTTC	CSAKVFWGAGHEQYF
TRBD1	.	TRBV2	TRBJ2-1	TGTGCCAGCAGTACCGGACAGGTCCCCTGCAGTGAGCAGTTCTTC	CASSTGQVPCSEQFF
.	.	TRBV20-1	TRBJ2-7	TGCAGTGCTAGAGATTCGTGGGAAGCCTACGAGCAGTACTTC	CSARDSWEAYEQYF
TRBD1	few	TRBV24-1	TRBJ2-7	TGTGCCACCAGTGATCCGGACAGGGGCTACGAGCAGTACTTC	CATSDPDRGYEQYF
.	many	TRBV11-2	TRBJ2-3	TGTGCCAGCAGCTTATATCTTGCAGATACGCAGTATTTT	CASSLYLADTQYF
.	many	TRBV28	TRBJ1-2	TGTGCCAGCAGTCCCAGGGAGGACTATGGCTACACCTTC	CASSPREDYGYTF
TRBD2	.	TRBV20-1	TRBJ2-1	TGCAGTGCTCCGGCGGCAGTGGCTAGCGGGAGGTATGAGCAGTTCTTC	CSAPAAVASGRYEQFF
TRBD2	many	TRBV28	TRBJ2-1	TGTGCCAGCAGTACGCTAGCGGGAGGGCCCTTGAATGAGCAGTTCTTC	CASSTLAGGPLNEQFF
.	.	TRBV12-3/TRBV12-4	TRBJ2-1	TGTGCCAGCAGTTTACATGCGGCGGATATCTACAATGAGCAGTTCTTC	CASSLHAADIYNEQFF
.	many	TRBV6-5	TRBJ1-1	TGTGCCAGCAGTTACTCGTTTTGGGAGGAAGCTTTCTTT	CASSYSFWEEAFF
.	once	TRBV7-2	TRBJ2-1	TGTGCCAGCAGCAGGGACTCGAGCCAGACCAATGAGCAGTTCTTC	CASSRDSSQTNEQFF
.	many	TRBV28	TRBJ2-3	TGTGCCAGCAGTTTAAGGGCAGATACGCAGTATTTT	CASSLRADTQYF